The clone carrying this TCR beta chain was seen only a few times. As yet, its antigen is unknown. The data derive from a study of T cell repertoires in cytomegalovirus infection. Study-wide background: Indicated by public TCR beta signatures were CMV infection and matching HLA type. Notes on the study in general: HLA-C-restricted CMV-specific TCR beta clonotypes prevailed in the ex vivo response. Pooled public TCR beta family frequency picked out CMV carriers with the relevant HLA.

TCRdb called the reads again in MiXCR, with one record for every CDR3 protein. The sample shows about 360,000 distinct CDR3 sequences, about a sixth of them seen only once. The TCR was taken from a human donor in good health (CMV status not recorded). Some clones in this sample may be carry-over from other donors' samples. Sequenced sample: PBMCs.

Here the CDR3 DNA reads TGTGCCAGCACCCGCGGGGGGCCAACCTCTTCCTACAATGAGCAGTTCTTC. This codes for CASTRGGPTSSYNEQFF. This rearrangement joins TRBV9 to TRBJ2-1, with TRBD2 identical over 8 bases. CDR3 size: 17 residues. Germline values: CDR1 SGDLS, CDR2 YYNGEE. The ends lost 6 bases at V and 1 base at J; junction bases unmatched: 12. Using reference TRBV9 and TRBJ2-1 for the parts outside the CDR3, the full variable domain is DSGVTQTPKHLITATGQRVTLRCSPRSGDLSVYWYQQSLDQGLQFLIQYYNGEERAKGNILERFSAQQFPDLHSELNLSSLELGDSALYFCASTRGGPTSSYNEQFFGPGTRLTVL.